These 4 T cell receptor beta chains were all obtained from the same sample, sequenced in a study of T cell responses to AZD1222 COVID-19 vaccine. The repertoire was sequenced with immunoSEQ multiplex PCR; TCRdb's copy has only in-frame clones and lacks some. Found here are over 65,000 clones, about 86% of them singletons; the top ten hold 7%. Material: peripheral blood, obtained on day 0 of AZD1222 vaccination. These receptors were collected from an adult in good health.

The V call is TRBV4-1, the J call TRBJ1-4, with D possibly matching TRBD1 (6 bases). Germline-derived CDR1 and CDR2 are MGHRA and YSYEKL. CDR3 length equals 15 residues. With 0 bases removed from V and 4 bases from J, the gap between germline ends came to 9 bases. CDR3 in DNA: TGCGCCAGCAGCCAAGAAGGGGGGGTTAATGAAAAACTGTTTTTT. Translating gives CASSQEGGVNEKLFF.

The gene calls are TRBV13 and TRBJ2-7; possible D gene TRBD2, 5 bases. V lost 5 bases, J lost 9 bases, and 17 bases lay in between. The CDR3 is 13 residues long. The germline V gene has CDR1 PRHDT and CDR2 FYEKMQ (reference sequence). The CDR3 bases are TGTGCCAGCAGCCCCCGGGCCTCCGAGGGGCAGTACTTC. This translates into CASSPRASEGQYF.

CDR3: CAMGSSNTGELFF. As DNA, the CDR3 is TGTGCCATGGGGTCATCGAACACCGGGGAGCTGTTTTTT. V usage is TRBV10-3 and J usage is TRBJ2-2, with no clear D. The CDR3 extends over 13 amino acids. The V and J ends lost 9 bases and 0 bases respectively, with 8 bases between them. Germline V gene lookup returns CDR1 ENHRY and CDR2 SYGVKD.

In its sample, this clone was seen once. The CDR3 DNA reads as TGTGCCAGCAGTCCGACAGGGGCTGTAGGGGAGCTGTTTTTT. Translated, it gives CASSPTGAVGELFF. The V gene is TRBV2, the J gene TRBJ2-2; the match to TRBD1 covers 8 bases. The CDR3 length is 14 residues. V trimming: 5 bases; J trimming: 8 bases; junction bases outside the gene matches: 7. Per the germline V gene, CDR1 is SNHLY and CDR2 is FYNNEI.